These 25 T cell receptor beta chains were all obtained from the same sample, sequenced in a study of T cell changes during pregnancy in multiple sclerosis. Method: immunoSEQ multiplex PCR; TCRdb's copy keeps in-frame clones and lacks some. The sample contains tens of thousands of clones, roughly 92% of which appear only once. Source: CD4+ T cells from peripheral blood mononuclear cells, taken in the third trimester of pregnancy. The origin of the receptors is a female donor with multiple sclerosis, enrolled in a pregnancy study.

DNA of the CDR3: TGTGCCAGCAGCCTACGACAGGGGGAGGGCTATGGCTACACCTTC. This gives the protein CASSLRQGEGYGYTF. This sequence joins TRBV7-8 and TRBJ1-2; 9 bases line up with TRBD1. This CDR3 has 15 amino acids. The germline gives CDR1 SGHVS, CDR2 FQNEAQ. The ends lost 5 bases at V and 4 bases at J; junction bases unmatched: 8. Using reference TRBV7-8 and TRBJ1-2 for the parts outside the CDR3, the full variable domain is GAGVSQSPRYKVAKRGQDVALRCDPISGHVSLFWYQQALGQGPEFLTYFQNEAQLDKSGLPSDRFFAERPEGSVSTLKIQRTQQEDSAVYLCASSLRQGEGYGYTFGSGTRLTVV.

This clone showed up just once. This rearrangement joins TRBV13 to TRBJ2-5; no firm D call. Per the germline V gene, CDR1 is PRHDT and CDR2 is FYEKMQ (reference sequence). This CDR3 has 14 amino acids. The V end lost 5 bases, the J end lost 6 bases, and 16 bases lay between the germline ends. Here the CDR3 reads CASSPFFRSQTQYF. In DNA form, the CDR3 reads TGTGCCAGCAGCCCCTTTTTCCGTTCCCAGACCCAGTACTTC.

The chain carries TRBV20-1 and TRBJ1-2, with no clear D. The CDR3 totals 10 residues. Between the trimmed V and J ends, which lost 3 bases and 8 bases, there was a span of 7 bases. CDR1 is DFQATT and CDR2 is SNEGSKA in the germline V gene (reference sequence). The CDR3 region is CSARKEGYTF. As DNA, the CDR3 is TGCAGTGCTAGGAAGGAGGGCTACACCTTC.

V gene TRBV9 combines with J gene TRBJ2-3, with D possibly being TRBD2 (5 bases). Germline V gene data show CDR1 as SGDLS and CDR2 as YYNGEE. V was cut by 2 bases and J by 2 bases, with 9 bases left in between. The CDR3 runs 14 residues. The CDR3 sequence: CASSVAGNTDTQYF. The CDR3, as DNA: TGTGCCAGCAGCGTCGCCGGGAACACAGATACGCAGTATTTT.

The chain links TRBV28 to TRBJ2-7; 7 bases fit TRBD1. J lost 9 bases, V lost 3 bases, and 8 bases had no gene match. Germline-derived CDR1 and CDR2 are MDHEN and SYDVKM. CDR3 length: 13 amino acids. The CDR3 nucleotides read TGTGCCAGCAGTTTCCAACAGGGGCTAAGGCAGTACTTC. Translating gives CASSFQQGLRQYF.

The chain joins TRBV28 to TRBJ2-7; 8 bases map to TRBD1. After removal of 6 bases from V and 2 bases from J, the junction contained 3 bases not matched to a gene. The germline V gene encodes CDR1 MDHEN and CDR2 SYDVKM. This CDR3 is 13 amino acids long. This CDR3 is CASRGTGPYEQYF. The CDR3 DNA reads TGTGCCAGCAGGGGGACAGGCCCCTACGAGCAGTACTTC.

This clone was seen once. The V call is TRBV29-1, the J call TRBJ2-1, with TRBD2 identical over 8 bases. Germline CDR1 is SQVTM and CDR2 is ANQGSEA. The length of the CDR3 is 12 residues. The CDR3 coding sequence is TGCAGTCTCTCGAGCGGGAGCAATGAGCAGTTCTTC. Translation: CSLSSGSNEQFF.

This clone was recorded a few times. The chain combines TRBV7-2 with TRBJ2-7; 8 bases are a match to TRBD2. V lost 2 bases to trimming and J lost 4 bases; unmatched junction nucleotides: 7. The CDR3 loop spans 15 amino acids. The V gene's germline CDR1 is SGHTA and CDR2 FQGNSA. CDR3 nucleotide sequence: TGTGCCAGCAGCTTATATGGGACTAGGTCTTACGAGCAGTACTTC. It codes for CASSLYGTRSYEQYF.

CDR3 nucleotide sequence: TGTGCCAGCACTGGCAGGGCCTACGAGCAGTACTTC. Residues: CASTGRAYEQYF. The genes are TRBV28 and TRBJ2-7; TRBD1 is a possible D gene (5 bases). Trimming took 7 bases from V and 2 from J, leaving 9 bases between them. This CDR3 is built from 12 residues. The germline V gene has CDR1 MDHEN and CDR2 SYDVKM.

The CDR3 region has the DNA TGTGCCAGCAGCCAAGATCGCGGGGCTGGGGCCAACGTCCTGACTTTC. It yields the protein CASSQDRGAGANVLTF. J is TRBJ2-6 and V is TRBV14; tentatively, D is TRBD2 (6 bases). CDR1 and CDR2 (germline): SGHDN, FVKESK. This CDR3 is built from 16 residues. V lost 0 bases to trimming and J lost 2 bases, with 8 bases between them.

The rearrangement links TRBV5-1 to TRBJ2-2; TRBD1 aligns across 11 bases. The ends lost 1 base at V and 5 bases at J; junction bases unmatched: 7. CDR1 is SGHRS and CDR2 is YFSETQ in the germline V gene. The CDR3 totals 17 residues. DNA for the CDR3: TGCGCCAGCAGCTTGACGCGGACAGGGGGCAGAACCGGGGAGCTGTTTTTT. This encodes CASSLTRTGGRTGELFF.

This chain connects TRBV19 to TRBJ2-1; no clear D. Germline lookup yields CDR1 LNHDA and CDR2 SQIVND (reference sequence). The CDR3 spans 13 residues. With 3 bases removed from V and 13 bases from J, the gap between germline ends came to 16 bases. CDR3 loop: CASSIGANNLQFF. DNA for the CDR3: TGTGCCAGTAGTATCGGAGCGAACAACCTCCAGTTCTTC.

The J gene is TRBJ2-1, the V gene TRBV19; TRBD1 matches at 7 bases. Trimming removed 10 bases from V and 6 bases from J; junction bases left unmatched: 15. CDR3 length equals 15 residues. Germline CDR1 is LNHDA and CDR2 is SQIVND (reference sequence). The CDR3 sequence is CATSPRTGHFNEQFF. Here the CDR3 DNA reads TGTGCCACCTCCCCCCGGACAGGACATTTCAATGAGCAGTTCTTC.

CDR3 sequence: CAIREGAGAYEQYF. CDR3 bases: TGTGCCATCAGGGAGGGAGCGGGAGCCTACGAGCAGTACTTC. V is TRBV10-3 and J is TRBJ2-7, with 8 bases that match TRBD2. There are 14 residues in the CDR3. J lost 2 bases, V lost 6 bases, and 6 bases had no gene match. Germline V lookup: CDR1 ENHRY, CDR2 SYGVKD.

This clone was found a few times. The gene calls are TRBV28 and TRBJ1-1; 7 nucleotides align to TRBD1. V was pared by 3 bases and J by 11 bases, with 15 bases of the junction left unmatched. Germline CDR1 is MDHEN and CDR2 is SYDVKM. CDR3 size: 15 residues. The CDR3 sequence is CASSFRGGNPRSAFF. CDR3 bases: TGTGCCAGCAGTTTTAGAGGGGGCAATCCGAGATCCGCTTTCTTT.

In its sample, this clone was seen once. This chain joins TRBV19 and TRBJ2-7, with 7 bases matching TRBD2. The J segment lost 2 bases and the V segment lost 5 bases, leaving 3 bases of the junction unmatched. The CDR3 has 13 amino acids. CDR1 LNHDA and CDR2 SQIVND come from the germline V gene (reference sequence). CDR3 nucleotide sequence: TGTGCCAGTAGTGCTAGCGGAACCTACGAGCAGTACTTC. Protein sequence: CASSASGTYEQYF.

The chain recombines TRBV5-5 with TRBJ2-7; 7 bases agree with TRBD2. V lost 2 bases and J lost 2; bases outside the gene matches: 7. Germline V gives CDR1 SGHKS, CDR2 YYEKEE (reference sequence). CDR3 size: 15 residues. CDR3 nucleotides: TGTGCCAGCAGCTTTGGCGGGAGAAGGACCTACGAGCAGTACTTC. It encodes CASSFGGRRTYEQYF.

V gene TRBV7-9 combines with J gene TRBJ2-3; 11 bases align to TRBD2. In germline, CDR1 is SEHNR, CDR2 FQNEAQ (reference sequence). V lost 1 base and J lost 6; bases outside the gene matches: 3. There are 15 residues in the CDR3. The CDR3 sequence is CASSLGTSGSDTQYF. The CDR3 DNA is TGTGCCAGCAGCTTAGGCACTAGCGGGAGTGATACGCAGTATTTT.

This clone has only one observation. In DNA, the CDR3 is TGTGCCAGCAGTCTGACAGGGGGAGTCTATGGCTACACCTTC. Translating it yields CASSLTGGVYGYTF. This chain links TRBV6-6 with TRBJ1-2; the match to TRBD1 covers 9 bases. CDR3 length equals 14 residues. J gave up 4 bases and V 5 bases, and 5 bases lay outside the gene matches. Germline V CDR1 and CDR2: MNHNY, SVGAGI (reference sequence).

The chain combines TRBV5-4 with TRBJ2-7; TRBD2 is a possible D gene (5 bases). The ends were cut back, 0 bases at V and 1 base at J, with 11 bases in the middle. This CDR3 is built from 15 residues. CDR1 is SGHNT and CDR2 is YYREEE in the germline V gene (reference sequence). The CDR3 bases are TGTGCCAGCAGCTTGGGAATAGCGCCGTCCTACGAGCAGTACTTC. It specifies CASSLGIAPSYEQYF.

The J gene is TRBJ1-3, the V gene TRBV15; TRBD1 agrees at 7 bases. J lost 0 bases, V lost 4 bases, and 3 bases had no gene match. This CDR3 has 15 amino acids. Per the germline V gene, CDR1 is LNHNV and CDR2 is YYDKDF (reference sequence). DNA of the CDR3: TGTGCCACCAGCAACTCAGGGGGCTCTGGAAACACCATATATTTT. Encoded protein: CATSNSGGSGNTIYF.

The chain has TRBV5-1 and TRBJ2-2, with D perhaps matching TRBD2 (6 bases). Germline loops: CDR1 SGHRS, CDR2 YFSETQ. CDR3 length: 15 amino acids. Trimming stripped 4 bases from V and 5 bases from J, with 15 bases between. This CDR3 reads CASSRDLEVTGELFF. CDR3 in DNA: TGCGCCAGCAGCCGGGACTTAGAGGTTACCGGGGAGCTGTTTTTT.

J is TRBJ1-2 and V is TRBV2; D might be TRBD1 (6 bases). CDR3 length: 19 residues. V was clipped by 2 bases and J by 8 bases, with 30 bases between them. In germline, CDR1 is SNHLY, CDR2 FYNNEI. The CDR3 sequence is CASSERAGAAPSFVGGYTF. DNA of the CDR3: TGTGCCAGCAGTGAAAGGGCAGGGGCCGCACCGTCCTTCGTTGGGGGCTACACCTTC.

V and J are TRBV6-1 and TRBJ2-3, with no clear D. This CDR3 has 15 amino acids. The V end lost 5 bases, the J end lost 1 base, and 13 bases lay between the germline ends. Per germline, CDR1 MNHNS and CDR2 SASEGT. The CDR3 region is CASSSPTSGTDTQYF. CDR3 nucleotide sequence: TGTGCCAGCAGTTCGCCCACCTCAGGCACAGATACGCAGTATTTT.

The genes are TRBV15 and TRBJ2-2, with 9 bases that match TRBD1. The CDR3 covers 16 residues. Germline loops: CDR1 LNHNV, CDR2 YYDKDF (reference sequence). V gave up 5 bases and J gave up 6 bases; unmatched junction bases: 10. The CDR3 here is CATSARTGVFAGELFF. CDR3 in DNA: TGTGCCACCAGCGCCCGGACAGGGGTGTTTGCCGGGGAGCTGTTTTTT.